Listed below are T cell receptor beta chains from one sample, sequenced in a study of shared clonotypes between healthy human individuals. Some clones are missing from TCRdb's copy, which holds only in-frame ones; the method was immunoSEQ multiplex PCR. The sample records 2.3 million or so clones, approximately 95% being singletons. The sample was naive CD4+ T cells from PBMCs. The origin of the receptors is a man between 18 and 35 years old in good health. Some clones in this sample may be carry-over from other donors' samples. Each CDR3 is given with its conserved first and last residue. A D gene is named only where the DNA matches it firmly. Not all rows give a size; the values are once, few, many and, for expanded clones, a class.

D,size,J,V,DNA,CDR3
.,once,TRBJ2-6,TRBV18,TGTGCCAGCTCACCATCGGGGGTTCCTGGGGCCAACGTCCTGACTTTC,CASSPSGVPGANVLTF
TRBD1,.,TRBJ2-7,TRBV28,TGTGCCAGCAGTTTAGCCGGGACAGGGCCCCGCGAGCAGTACTTC,CASSLAGTGPREQYF
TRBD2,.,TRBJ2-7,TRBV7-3,TGTGCCAGCAGCTTAGGGACTAGCGGGAGTATCGACGAGCAGTACTTC,CASSLGTSGSIDEQYF
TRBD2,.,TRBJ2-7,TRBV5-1,TGCGCCAGCAGCCTTAGCGGGAACCCCTACGAGCAGTACTTC,CASSLSGNPYEQYF
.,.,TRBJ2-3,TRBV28,TGTGCCAGCAGTAAGGTGGGGCGGGGACGCACAGATACGCAGTATTTT,CASSKVGRGRTDTQYF
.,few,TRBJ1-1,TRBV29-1,TGCAGCGTCTGGTATGGGGACACTGAAGCTTTCTTT,CSVWYGDTEAFF
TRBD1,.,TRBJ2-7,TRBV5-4,TGTGCCAGCAGCTTCCCGGGACAGGTTGACTACGAGCAGTACTTC,CASSFPGQVDYEQYF
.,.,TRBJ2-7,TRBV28,TGTGCCAGCAGTTCCCCTCCGGACGAGCAGTACTTC,CASSSPPDEQYF
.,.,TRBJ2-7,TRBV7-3,TGTGCCAGCAGCTTAGAAGGACACAGCTACGAGCAGTACTTC,CASSLEGHSYEQYF
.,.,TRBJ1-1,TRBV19,TGTGCCAGTAGTCCCGGCTTGGGTACTGAAGCTTTCTTT,CASSPGLGTEAFF
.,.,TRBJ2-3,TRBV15,TGTGCCACCGGCAATGCTTTGGGACACGAGAGAGATACGCAGTATTTT,CATGNALGHERDTQYF
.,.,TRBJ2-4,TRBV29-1,TGCAGCGTCGACCCTAGGACACTAGCCAAAAACATTCAGTACTTC,CSVDPRTLAKNIQYF
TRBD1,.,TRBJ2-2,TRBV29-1,TGCAGCGCTGGGAAGCCCGGGACAGGTTCCACCGGGGAGCTGTTTTTT,CSAGKPGTGSTGELFF
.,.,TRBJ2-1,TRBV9,TGTGCCAGCAGCGTAGGGTTGAGCTCCTACAATGAGCAGTTCTTC,CASSVGLSSYNEQFF
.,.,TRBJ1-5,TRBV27,TGTGCCAGCGGGCCGACAGGAAATCAGCCCCAGCATTTT,CASGPTGNQPQHF
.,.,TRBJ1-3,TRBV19,TGTGCCAGTAGTCCAGGGGAGAGGGAGGAAGGAAACACCATATATTTT,CASSPGEREEGNTIYF
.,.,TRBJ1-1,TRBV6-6,TGTGCCAGCAGTTACTCGAGAGAAATGAACACTGAAGCTTTCTTT,CASSYSREMNTEAFF
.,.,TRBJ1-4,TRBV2,TGTGCCAGCAGTCGAGGACGGCAAACTAATGAAAAACTGTTTTTT,CASSRGRQTNEKLFF
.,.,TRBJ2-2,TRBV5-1,TGCGCCAGCAGCCCCGGGACGGTCACCGGGGAGCTGTTTTTT,CASSPGTVTGELFF
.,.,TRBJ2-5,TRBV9,TGTGCCAGCAGCGTAGGTCAAGAGACCCAGTACTTC,CASSVGQETQYF
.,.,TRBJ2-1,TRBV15,TGTGCCACCAGCTTTAGCCTAGCGTTTGAGCAGTTCTTC,CATSFSLAFEQFF
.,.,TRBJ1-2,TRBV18,TGTGCCAGCTCACCGGGCAGGGACACCTATGGCTACACCTTC,CASSPGRDTYGYTF
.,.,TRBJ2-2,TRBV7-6,TGTGCCAGCAGCTCATTAGAGGGGGTTGGTATCACCGGGGAGCTGTTTTTT,CASSSLEGVGITGELFF
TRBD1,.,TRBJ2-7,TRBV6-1,TGTGCCAGCAGTGAACAAGGTACAGGGGGGTCCTCCTACGAGCAGTACTTC,CASSEQGTGGSSYEQYF
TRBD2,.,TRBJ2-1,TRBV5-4,TGTGCCAGCAGCATGGGACTAGCGGGACCCAATGAGCAGTTCTTC,CASSMGLAGPNEQFF
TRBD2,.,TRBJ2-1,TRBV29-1,TGCAGCGTTGGCGGGACTAGCGGGGAAGAGCAGTTCTTC,CSVGGTSGEEQFF
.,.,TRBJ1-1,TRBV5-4,TGTGCCAGCACTTTCGCGGGGCCAAGGGGGAACACTGAAGCTTTCTTT,CASTFAGPRGNTEAFF
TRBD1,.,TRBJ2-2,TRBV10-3,TGTGCCATCAGCGGGACAGTTGACACCGGGGAGCTGTTTTTT,CAISGTVDTGELFF
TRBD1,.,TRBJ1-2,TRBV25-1,TGTGCCAGCAGTGGCCGGGACAGGAACTATGGCTACACCTTC,CASSGRDRNYGYTF
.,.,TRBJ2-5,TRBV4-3,TGCGCCAGCAGCCAGGAACACGTATTCCAAGAGACCCAGTACTTC,CASSQEHVFQETQYF
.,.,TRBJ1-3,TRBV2,TGTGCCAGCAGTTACCTCGCGGGCGGCACCATATATTTT,CASSYLAGGTIYF
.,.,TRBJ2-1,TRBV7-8,TGTGCCAGCAGCTTAGTACTAGGCCCCCCGGATGAGCAGTTCTTC,CASSLVLGPPDEQFF
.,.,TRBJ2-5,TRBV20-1,TGCAGTGCTAATAAGGTGGGAGAGCAGTACTTC,CSANKVGEQYF
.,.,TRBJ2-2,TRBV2,TGTGCCAGCAGTGATGAAGGGTCGGGAGCCGGGGAGCTGTTTTTT,CASSDEGSGAGELFF
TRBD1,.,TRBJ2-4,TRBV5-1,TGCGCCAGCAGCTTGGCCCAGGGGGCGTCGCCCAAAAACATTCAGTACTTC,CASSLAQGASPKNIQYF
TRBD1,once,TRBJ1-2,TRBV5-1,TGCGCCAGCAGCAGCGGAAACACGGGACAGCAGAATGGCTACACCTTC,CASSSGNTGQQNGYTF
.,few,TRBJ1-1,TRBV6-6,TGTGCCAGCAGTACAAACAGGGACGTGAACACTGAAGCTTTCTTT,CASSTNRDVNTEAFF
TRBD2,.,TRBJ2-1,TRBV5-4,TGTGTCAGCAGCATAGATAGCGGGGGTGAGCAGTTCTTC,CVSSIDSGGEQFF
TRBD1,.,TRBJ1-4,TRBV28,TGTGCCAGCAGCCTAGGACAGGGCAGAGGCACTAATGAAAAACTGTTTTTT,CASSLGQGRGTNEKLFF
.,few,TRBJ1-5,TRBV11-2,TGTGCCAGCAGCGGACAGAATAGCAATCAGCCCCAGCATTTT,CASSGQNSNQPQHF
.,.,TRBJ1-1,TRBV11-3,TGTGCCAGCAGCTTAGGGGCCAGCCTAGAAGCTTTCTTT,CASSLGASLEAFF
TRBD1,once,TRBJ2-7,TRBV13,TGTGCCAGCAGCCCGGACAGGTTGCGCGAGCAGTACTTC,CASSPDRLREQYF
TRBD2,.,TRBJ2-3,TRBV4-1,TGCGCCAGCAGCCAGAACCCTAGCGGGAGGCCCTCTAGCACAGATACGCAGTATTTT,CASSQNPSGRPSSTDTQYF
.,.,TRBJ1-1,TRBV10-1,TGCGCCAGCAGCGGAGGCGGGGGGCTGAACACTGAAGCTTTCTTT,CASSGGGGLNTEAFF
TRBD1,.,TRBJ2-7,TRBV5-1,TGCGCCAGCAGCCCGGGACAGGGACCCTACGAGCAGTACTTC,CASSPGQGPYEQYF
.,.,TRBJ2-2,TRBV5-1,TGCGCCAGCAGCTTGTACGGGGTGGGCACCGGGGAGCTGTTTTTT,CASSLYGVGTGELFF
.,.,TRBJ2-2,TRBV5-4,TGTGCCAGCAGCTTGGGCGGGTACAGCACCGGGGAGCTGTTTTTT,CASSLGGYSTGELFF
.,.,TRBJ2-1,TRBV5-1,TGCGCCAGCAGCTTAAACAGAGACTCTGATCAGTTCTTC,CASSLNRDSDQFF
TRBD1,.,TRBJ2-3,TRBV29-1,TGCAGCGTGACGGACAGGGGGCCGACAGATACGCAGTATTTT,CSVTDRGPTDTQYF
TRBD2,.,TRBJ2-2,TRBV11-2,TGTGCCAGCAGCGCGGGGGCCGGGGAGCTGTTTTTT,CASSAGAGELFF